The next 25 T cell receptor beta chains were all read from a single sample in a study of blood T cell repertoires in COVID-19. The protocol was immunoSEQ multiplex PCR, while the TCRdb copy is restricted to in-frame clones and leaves out a portion. Here the sample spans 120,000 to 150,000 clones, 85% to 90% being singletons. Sequencing was done on a sample of peripheral blood. The source is a woman aged 60-75 years with active COVID-19.

The CDR3 region has the DNA TGTGCCAGCAGCTTGAGACTAGCGGGAGGGCCGGGAGATACGCAGTATTTT. It is translated as CASSLRLAGGPGDTQYF. The chain uses TRBV11-2 and TRBJ2-3; TRBD2 matches 14 bases. The CDR3 is 17 residues long. J was trimmed by 5 bases and V by 3 bases; bases with no gene match: 7. From germline, CDR1 is SGHAT and CDR2 FQNNGV. Full variable domain (rest looked up from reference TRBV11-2 and TRBJ2-3): EAGVAQSPRYKIIEKRQSVAFWCNPISGHATLYWYQQILGQGPKLLIQFQNNGVVDDSQLPKDRFSAERLKGVDSTLKIQPAKLEDSAVYLCASSLRLAGGPGDTQYFGPGTRLTVL.

This chain links TRBV2 with TRBJ1-2, with D hard to call. V shed 5 bases and J shed 6 bases, with 10 bases lying between them. The CDR3 consists of 12 residues. Germline V CDR1 and CDR2: SNHLY, FYNNEI. The CDR3 bases are TGTGCCAGCAGTCCTATAGAACATGGCTACACCTTC. Encoded protein: CASSPIEHGYTF.

V gene TRBV5-1 combines with J gene TRBJ2-1; possible D gene TRBD2, 6 bases. V was clipped by 4 bases and J by 5 bases, with 19 bases between them. Germline CDR1 reads SGHRS; CDR2 reads YFSETQ. The CDR3 is 16 residues long. CDR3 sequence: CASSKRGGTSHNEQFF. The CDR3 DNA reads as TGCGCCAGCAGCAAGAGGGGCGGGACGTCTCACAATGAGCAGTTCTTC.

The chain uses TRBV5-5 and TRBJ1-6; 9 bases align to TRBD1. V lost 7 bases and J lost 14; bases outside the gene matches: 19. Germline loops: CDR1 SGHKS, CDR2 YYEKEE (reference sequence). This CDR3 is 16 amino acids long. The CDR3 protein is CASGRAGTGTTGALHF. The CDR3 bases are TGTGCCAGCGGACGTGCCGGGACAGGGACGACTGGGGCCCTCCACTTT.

The rearrangement links TRBV7-9 to TRBJ1-3, with 7 bases aligning to TRBD1. Germline values: CDR1 SEHNR, CDR2 FQNEAQ (reference sequence). V trimming: 2 bases; J trimming: 4 bases; junction bases outside the gene matches: 2. CDR3 length: 14 amino acids. The CDR3 spells CASSLTGVGNTIYF. CDR3 sequence (DNA): TGTGCCAGCAGCTTAACAGGGGTCGGAAACACCATATATTTT. The full variable domain, in which reference TRBV7-9 and TRBJ1-3 provide the parts outside the CDR3, is DTGVSQNPRHKITKRGQNVTFRCDPISEHNRLYWYRQTLGQGPEFLTYFQNEAQLEKSRLLSDRFSAERPKGSFSTLEIQRTEQGDSAMYLCASSLTGVGNTIYFGEGSWLTVV.

This chain joins TRBV7-9 and TRBJ2-1, with a possible D match to TRBD1 (6 bases). The CDR3 contains 16 residues. Trimming cost V 0 bases and J 0 bases, with 9 bases left between them. Germline assignment: CDR1 SEHNR and CDR2 FQNEAQ (reference sequence). CDR3 loop: CASSLAGTLSYNEQFF. CDR3 nucleotides: TGTGCCAGCAGCTTAGCGGGGACACTCTCCTACAATGAGCAGTTCTTC.

Here the CDR3 reads CASSIRVPYEQYF. The CDR3 DNA sequence: TGTGCCAGCAGTATCAGGGTGCCCTACGAGCAGTACTTC. The chain employs TRBV27 and TRBJ2-7; perhaps TRBD1 as D (5 bases). Trimming removed 5 bases from V and 2 bases from J, with 10 bases in between. Germline V gene lookup returns CDR1 MNHEY and CDR2 SMNVEV (reference sequence). The CDR3 is 13 residues long.

The chain employs TRBV5-1 and TRBJ2-7, with 10 positions matching TRBD1. Per germline, CDR1 SGHRS and CDR2 YFSETQ. This CDR3 is built from 14 residues. Trimming cost V 4 bases and J 7 bases; bases outside gene matches: 8. The DNA for the CDR3 is TGCGCCAGCAGCCTCTCTGGGACAGGGGAGGAGCAGTACTTC. Its protein product is CASSLSGTGEEQYF.

The chain combines TRBV19 with TRBJ2-7; the match to TRBD1 covers 8 bases. The CDR3 runs to 16 residues. Germline V gene lookup returns CDR1 LNHDA and CDR2 SQIVND (reference sequence). Trimming cost V 6 bases and J 5 bases; bases outside gene matches: 15. CDR3 sequence (DNA): TGTGCCAGTAGGAAAGACCCCGGGGACAGGACCCACGAGCAGTACTTC. Protein: CASRKDPGDRTHEQYF.

V is TRBV5-1 and J is TRBJ2-1, with 8 nucleotides matching TRBD1. J gave up 4 bases and V 4 bases, and 10 bases lay outside the gene matches. The germline gives CDR1 SGHRS, CDR2 YFSETQ. The CDR3 totals 16 residues. The CDR3 region has the DNA TGCGCCAGCAGCCTGGACAGGGTGATACGATACAATGAGCAGTTCTTC. It encodes CASSLDRVIRYNEQFF.

This clone was seen more than once but under ten times. The chain has TRBV7-2 and TRBJ2-1, with 7 bases lining up with TRBD2. The V and J ends lost 4 bases and 3 bases, in that order; junction bases with no gene match: 12. CDR1 is SGHTA and CDR2 is FQGNSA in the germline V gene. This CDR3 has 17 amino acids. The CDR3 loop is CASSYLPAGRIYNEQFF. For the CDR3, the DNA is TGTGCCAGCAGCTACCTCCCAGCGGGGAGAATCTACAATGAGCAGTTCTTC.

J is TRBJ2-3 and V is TRBV7-9; 7 bases agree with TRBD2. J gave up 1 base and V 3 bases, and 4 bases lay outside the gene matches. Germline CDR1 and CDR2: SEHNR and FQNEAQ (reference sequence). This CDR3 spans 15 amino acids. The CDR3 spells CASSFSGRRTDTQYF. For the CDR3, the DNA is TGTGCCAGCAGCTTTAGCGGGCGCCGCACAGATACGCAGTATTTT.

This chain uses TRBV3-1 (or the pseudogene TRBV3-2) with TRBJ2-1; the D gene is possibly TRBD2 (6 bases). Germline V gives CDR1 LGHDT, CDR2 YNNKEL (reference sequence). Trimming cost V 0 bases and J 5 bases, with 11 bases left between them. CDR3 length: 15 amino acids. The CDR3 loop reads CASSQDAAGNNEQFF. CDR3 coding DNA: TGTGCCAGCAGCCAAGATGCCGCGGGAAACAATGAGCAGTTCTTC.

The chain carries TRBV6-2 or TRBV6-3 and TRBJ2-1; 8 bases map to TRBD2. This CDR3 contains 16 residues. Germline assignment: CDR1 MNHEY and CDR2 SVGEGT. V dropped 2 bases and J dropped 7; count of bases not matched to a gene: 10. This CDR3 is CASSYAGLGTPNEQFF. The CDR3 DNA sequence: TGTGCCAGCAGTTACGCGGGACTAGGGACCCCGAATGAGCAGTTCTTC.

The chain employs TRBV6-2 or TRBV6-3 and TRBJ2-1; 11 bases map to TRBD2. V was clipped by 4 bases and J by 5 bases; unmatched bases: 1. CDR1 MNHEY and CDR2 SVGEGT come from the germline V gene. The CDR3 contains 14 residues. The chain's CDR3 is CASSLAGGDNEQFF. The DNA of the CDR3 is TGTGCCAGCAGTTTAGCGGGAGGGGACAATGAGCAGTTCTTC.

The J gene is TRBJ1-1, the V gene TRBV18; the match to TRBD1 covers 8 bases. This CDR3 has 14 residues. Trimming at V came to 6 bases and at J to 1 base, leaving 4 bases not matched to a gene. Germline V gives CDR1 KGHSH, CDR2 LQKENI. The CDR3 sequence is CASSPDRANTEAFF. CDR3 DNA: TGTGCCAGCTCGCCGGACAGGGCGAACACTGAAGCTTTCTTT.

The chain couples TRBV10-3 to TRBJ2-1; TRBD2 might be the D (6 bases). Trimming stripped 4 bases from V and 1 base from J, with 11 bases between. There are 15 residues in the CDR3. Germline CDR1 and CDR2: ENHRY and SYGVKD. The CDR3 region is CAISVASASYNEQFF. In nucleotides, the CDR3 is TGTGCCATCAGTGTTGCTAGCGCTTCCTACAATGAGCAGTTCTTC.

V and J are TRBV6-2 or TRBV6-3 and TRBJ2-7; no firm D call. Germline assignment: CDR1 MNHEY and CDR2 SVGEGT. Between the trimmed V and J ends, which lost 6 bases and 7 bases, there was a span of 19 bases. The CDR3 spans 14 residues. CDR3 nucleotides: TGTGCCAGCAGCCTAAGGAGAGGTTTAGGAGAGCAGTACTTC. It translates to CASSLRRGLGEQYF.

V is TRBV28 and J is TRBJ2-5; 9 bases are shared with TRBD2. J gave up 4 bases and V 2 bases, and 14 bases lay outside the gene matches. Looked up from germline, CDR1 is MDHEN and CDR2 is SYDVKM. The CDR3 is 18 amino acids. Written as DNA, the CDR3 is TGTGCCAGCAGTTTAAGGGTTTTAGCGGGAGAAGGTGGAGAGACCCAGTACTTC. It specifies CASSLRVLAGEGGETQYF.

The rearrangement joins TRBV5-4 to TRBJ1-2, with TRBD1 matching over 7 bases. The germline V gene has CDR1 SGHNT and CDR2 YYREEE (reference sequence). The CDR3 is 13 residues long. V dropped 2 bases and J dropped 7; count of bases not matched to a gene: 5. CDR3 bases: TGTGCCAGCAGCTTTGACAGGGTTGCTGGCTACACCTTC. Translating it yields CASSFDRVAGYTF. The variable domain in full, completed from reference TRBV5-4 and TRBJ1-2, reads ETGVTQSPTHLIKTRGQQVTLRCSSQSGHNTVSWYQQALGQGPQFIFQYYREEENGRGNFPPRFSGLQFPNYSSELNVNALELDDSALYLCASSFDRVAGYTFGSGTRLTVV.

This clone was detected only once. The chain carries TRBV7-9 and TRBJ1-1, with D perhaps TRBD1 (6 bases). V dropped 6 bases and J dropped 2 bases, with 16 bases sitting between them. The germline CDR1 and CDR2 sequences are SEHNR and FQNEAQ (reference sequence). CDR3 length: 15 amino acids. CDR3 nucleotide sequence: TGTGCCAGCAGGCAAGCCCACAGGGAAAACACTGAAGCTTTCTTT. Translating gives CASRQAHRENTEAFF.

CDR3 sequence reads: CASSLMQGVSDTQYF. DNA for the CDR3: TGTGCCAGCAGCTTAATGCAGGGGGTATCAGATACGCAGTATTTT. The chain uses TRBV7-8 and TRBJ2-3, with 7 nucleotides matching TRBD1. The CDR3 has 15 amino acids. With 2 bases clipped from V and 4 bases from J, the junction kept 6 bases outside the gene matches. The germline V gene encodes CDR1 SGHVS and CDR2 FQNEAQ.

V usage is TRBV2 and J usage is TRBJ1-1; D is ambiguous. The length of the CDR3 is 15 residues. Per the germline V gene, CDR1 is SNHLY and CDR2 is FYNNEI. Trimming stripped 7 bases from V and 1 base from J, with 16 bases between. The CDR3 DNA is TGTGCCAGCACCCCTTGGGCTCAGAGGAACACTGAAGCTTTCTTT. Protein: CASTPWAQRNTEAFF.

The V and J genes are TRBV10-2 and TRBJ2-3, with TRBD2 matching 7 bases. Germline V gene data show CDR1 as WSHSY and CDR2 as SAAADI. The CDR3 spans 17 residues. V was pared by 4 bases and J by 4 bases, with 14 bases of the junction left unmatched. CDR3 DNA: TGCGCCAGCAGTGGTTACGCTACGCGGGAGAGGTCAGATACGCAGTATTTT. It is translated as CASSGYATRERSDTQYF.

This chain connects TRBV6-2 or TRBV6-3 to TRBJ2-5; 13 bases are shared with TRBD2. V shed 2 bases and J 5 bases; nucleotides not matched to a gene: 5. The CDR3 totals 16 residues. The germline gives CDR1 MNHEY, CDR2 SVGEGT. The CDR3 sequence is CASSYRTSGRGETQYF. The CDR3, as DNA: TGTGCCAGCAGTTACCGGACTAGCGGGAGAGGGGAGACCCAGTACTTC.